This TCR beta chain was captured in a study of metastatic and nonmetastatic thyroid tumors. Study-level background: Blood and tumor or nodule tissue repertoires from malignant and benign thyroid patients were compared.

In germline, CDR1 is MNHNS, CDR2 SASEGT. This CDR3 has 11 amino acids. V lost 11 bases and J 5 bases, leaving 12 bases between the germline ends. Thyroid surgery was preceded by no treatment in any patient. MiXCR reprocessed the PCR reads for TCRdb. The table records about 23,000 clones, roughly 24% of them present only once. Worth noting for this clone: The target antigen is unknown.

Study-level points and caveats: Reported TCR beta diversity, measured in blood and tumor, was significantly higher for malignant thyroid tumors than for benign nodules.

This sequence originates from a female donor with papillary thyroid cancer or a benign thyroid nodule (not recorded which). Some clones in this sample may be carry-over from other donors' samples. The chain couples TRBV6-1 to TRBJ1-2; D not certain. The sequenced sample was tumor tissue. CDR3: CAGVQLYGYTF. DNA of the CDR3: TGTGCCGGAGTACAGCTGTATGGCTACACCTTC.